The T cell receptor beta chain described here comes from a study of spatial heterogeneity in lung cancer. Study information: Across the raw uncorrected reads, a unique TCR and UMI combination was observed, on average, more than ten times.

V dropped 2 bases and J dropped 8; count of bases not matched to a gene: 10. This CDR3 is 15 amino acids long. Germline V gives CDR1 DFQATT, CDR2 SNEGSKA (reference sequence). Using its own MiXCR run on the 5' RACE reads, TCRdb lists one record per CDR3 protein. The profile shows about 38,000 distinct CDR3 sequences, 6.5% to 8.5% of them singletons. This clonotype was seen only a few times. Time point meaning: sample taken at primary tumor resection. The J gene is TRBJ2-3, the V gene TRBV20-1, with 10 bases aligning to TRBD2. The receptor's source is a male donor with early-stage non-small cell lung cancer. Sequencing was performed on PBMCs, taken at surgery. CDR3 protein: CSARMQRGGLGTQYF. In DNA, the CDR3 is TGCAGTGCTAGAATGCAGCGGGGGGGCCTGGGTACGCAGTATTTT.